Shown below are 30 T cell receptor beta chains from a single sample sequenced in a study of Ad26.COV2.S vaccination and SARS-CoV-2 variants. This table comes from immunoSEQ multiplex PCR, and its TCRdb copy is limited to in-frame clones, with some not included. The sample lists fewer than 500,000 clones, 89% occurring once. Treatment meaning: roughly 19 received Ad26.COV2.S at low or high dose, single or two shots; about five received placebo; per-sample allocation not given. The study sampled participants on day 63 after the first vaccine or placebo injection. Specimen: peripheral blood, collected in a trial of Ad26.COV2.S vaccine versus placebo. The receptors derive from a person aged 18-65 years who received the Ad26.COV2.S COVID-19 vaccine or a placebo.

The chain combines TRBV6-2 or TRBV6-3 with TRBJ2-2; D may correspond to TRBD1 or TRBD2 (5 bases each). V gave up 3 bases and J gave up 1 base, with 12 bases separating them. The germline V gene has CDR1 MNHEY and CDR2 SVGEGT. The CDR3 is 16 amino acids. CDR3 sequence (DNA): TGTGCCAGCAGTTATTGGAGGACAAGGAACACCGGGGAGCTGTTTTTT. Its protein is CASSYWRTRNTGELFF.

The chain links TRBV6-5 to TRBJ2-1, with D perhaps matching TRBD1 or TRBD2 (6 bases each). V was clipped by 2 bases and J by 6 bases, with 17 bases between them. The CDR3 has 16 residues. Germline lookup yields CDR1 MNHEY and CDR2 SVGAGI. The CDR3 loop reads CASSYRTGALGNEQFF. The CDR3 coding sequence is TGTGCCAGCAGTTACCGTACGGGGGCCCTTGGCAATGAGCAGTTCTTC.

The chain is built from TRBV11-2 and TRBJ2-2; the D gene is possibly TRBD2 (6 bases). V dropped 8 bases and J dropped 3 bases, with 13 bases sitting between them. This CDR3 comprises 14 residues. Looked up from germline, CDR1 is SGHAT and CDR2 is FQNNGV. The CDR3 nucleotides are TGTGCCAGCCGTTTGTGGGGGGACACCGGGGAGCTGTTTTTT. The encoded protein is CASRLWGDTGELFF. Full variable domain (remainder filled in from reference TRBV11-2 and TRBJ2-2): EAGVAQSPRYKIIEKRQSVAFWCNPISGHATLYWYQQILGQGPKLLIQFQNNGVVDDSQLPKDRFSAERLKGVDSTLKIQPAKLEDSAVYLCASRLWGDTGELFFGEGSRLTVL.

This chain connects TRBV4-2 to TRBJ1-2, with D uncertain. The CDR3 loop spans 17 amino acids. Trimming stripped 6 bases from V and 4 bases from J, with 24 bases between. Germline loops: CDR1 LGHNA, CDR2 YNFKEQ. The CDR3 protein is CASSPTPGQPSVYGYTF. The CDR3, as DNA: TGTGCCAGCAGTCCCACCCCCGGCCAGCCAAGTGTCTATGGCTACACCTTC.

With respect to this clone: A read error may account for a junction end that differs from germline. The J gene is TRBJ1-2, the V gene TRBV5-8; no definite D call. The CDR3 extends over 12 amino acids. In germline, CDR1 is SGHTS, CDR2 YDEGEE. The chain's CDR3 is CASSSDMPRVSF. The CDR3 coding sequence is TGTGCCAGCAGCTCAGACATGCCGAGGGTTTCTTTC.

The J gene is TRBJ2-3, the V gene TRBV4-3; TRBD2 agrees at 8 bases. CDR3 length: 18 amino acids. Germline CDR1 is LGHNA and CDR2 is YSLEER. The trim removed 2 bases at V and 1 base at J, leaving 11 bases unmatched. The CDR3 region is CASSQRGGGAGGTDTQYF. DNA for the CDR3: TGCGCCAGCAGCCAACGTGGAGGGGGAGCGGGGGGCACAGATACGCAGTATTTT.

The V gene is TRBV5-1, the J gene TRBJ2-1, with D uncertain. V lost 6 bases and J 3 bases, leaving 16 bases between the germline ends. Germline V gene lookup returns CDR1 SGHRS and CDR2 YFSETQ. This CDR3 is built from 15 residues. This CDR3 reads CASIQTPTNYNEQFF. As DNA, the CDR3 is TGCGCCAGCATCCAAACTCCGACGAACTACAATGAGCAGTTCTTC.

This chain links TRBV5-6 with TRBJ2-3, with D perhaps being TRBD1 or TRBD2 (5 bases each). Per germline, CDR1 SGHDT and CDR2 YYEEEE. CDR3 length equals 14 residues. The V gene lost 0 bases and the J gene lost 8 bases, with 13 bases spanning the gap. This chain's CDR3 is CASSLVYGAGTQYF. The CDR3 DNA sequence: TGTGCCAGCAGCTTGGTTTACGGGGCGGGTACGCAGTATTTT. The full variable domain, completed using reference TRBV5-6 and TRBJ2-3, is DAGVTQSPTHLIKTRGQQVTLRCSPKSGHDTVSWYQQALGQGPQFIFQYYEEEERQRGNFPDRFSGHQFPNYSSELNVNALLLGDSALYLCASSLVYGAGTQYFGPGTRLTVL.

The chain recombines TRBV29-1 with TRBJ2-5; 13 bases line up with TRBD2. The CDR3 is 13 residues long. Germline V lookup: CDR1 SQVTM, CDR2 ANQGSEA. V gave up 6 bases and J gave up 3 bases; unmatched junction bases: 1. CDR3 sequence reads: CSVGTSGEETQYF. CDR3 coding DNA: TGCAGCGTGGGGACTAGCGGGGAAGAGACCCAGTACTTC.

The CDR3 DNA reads as TGCGCCAGCAGCCTGCCGTCCGGGGGTACCTACGAGCAGTACTTC. Encoded protein: CASSLPSGGTYEQYF. The chain has TRBV5-1 and TRBJ2-7; possible D gene TRBD2, 6 bases. From germline, CDR1 is SGHRS and CDR2 YFSETQ. Deletions cut 4 bases from V and 2 bases from J, with 16 bases between. The CDR3 sequence is 15 residues long. Full variable domain (rest looked up from reference TRBV5-1 and TRBJ2-7): KAGVTQTPRYLIKTRGQQVTLSCSPISGHRSVSWYQQTPGQGLQFLFEYFSETQRNKGNFPGRFSGRQFSNSRSEMNVSTLELGDSALYLCASSLPSGGTYEQYFGPGTRLTVT.

The chain combines TRBV7-2 with TRBJ1-2; D might be TRBD1 (6 bases). There are 15 residues in the CDR3. Germline-derived CDR1 and CDR2 are SGHTA and FQGNSA. The V end was cut by 5 bases, the J end by 3 bases, with 16 bases between. CDR3 nucleotides: TGTGCCAGCAGCATGTTTCGGGGGCTCTACTATGGCTACACCTTC. This codes for CASSMFRGLYYGYTF. The full variable domain, in which reference TRBV7-2 and TRBJ1-2 provide the parts outside the CDR3, is GAGVSQSPSNKVTEKGKDVELRCDPISGHTALYWYRQSLGQGLEFLIYFQGNSAPDKSGLPSDRFSAERTGGSVSTLTIQRTQQEDSAVYLCASSMFRGLYYGYTFGSGTRLTVV.

V is TRBV5-1 and J is TRBJ2-1; 10 nucleotides agree with TRBD2. The J segment lost 7 bases and the V segment lost 4 bases, leaving 8 bases of the junction unmatched. Germline lookup yields CDR1 SGHRS and CDR2 YFSETQ. The CDR3 extends over 15 amino acids. CDR3 region: CASSILAGNANEQFF. The CDR3 region has the DNA TGCGCCAGCAGCATACTAGCGGGGAATGCGAATGAGCAGTTCTTC.

This chain links TRBV18 with TRBJ2-1; 9 bases agree with TRBD2. CDR1 and CDR2 (germline): KGHSH, LQKENI. Trimming cost V 2 bases and J 6 bases; bases outside gene matches: 8. The CDR3 contains 16 residues. The CDR3 protein is CASSPRWVAGANEQFF. The CDR3 bases are TGTGCCAGCTCACCAAGGTGGGTAGCGGGGGCCAATGAGCAGTTCTTC.

The J gene is TRBJ1-5, the V gene TRBV28; tentative D call: TRBD1 (5 bases). CDR3 size: 14 residues. The V and J ends lost 0 bases and 8 bases respectively, with 11 bases between them. From germline, CDR1 is MDHEN and CDR2 SYDVKM. CDR3 in DNA: TGTGCCAGCAGTTTATGGGGGTCGGGGGAGCCCCAGCATTTT. Translated, it gives CASSLWGSGEPQHF.

V is TRBV11-1 and J is TRBJ2-7, with D unclear. The V end lost 5 bases, the J end lost 0 bases, and 11 bases lay between the germline ends. This CDR3 spans 14 amino acids. The germline V gene encodes CDR1 SGHAT and CDR2 FQDESV (reference sequence). The CDR3 coding sequence is TGTGCCAGCAGCGTTGTCTCTTTCTCCTACGAGCAGTACTTC. It translates to CASSVVSFSYEQYF. The full variable domain, with the rest looked up from reference TRBV11-1 and TRBJ2-7, is EAEVAQSPRYKITEKSQAVAFWCDPISGHATLYWYRQILGQGPELLVQFQDESVVDDSQLPKDRFSAERLKGVDSTLKIQPAELGDSAMYLCASSVVSFSYEQYFGPGTRLTVT.

This clone was picked up a small number of times. This chain connects TRBV7-2 to TRBJ1-1; the match to TRBD1 covers 7 bases. CDR3 length: 13 residues. V trimming: 7 bases; J trimming: 1 base; junction bases outside the gene matches: 3. Germline V gene sequence: CDR1 SGHTA, CDR2 FQGNSA. Here the CDR3 reads CASNRQGNTEAFF. The CDR3 region has the DNA TGTGCCAGCAACAGACAGGGGAACACTGAAGCTTTCTTT. Supplemented by reference TRBV7-2 and TRBJ1-1, the full variable domain reads GAGVSQSPSNKVTEKGKDVELRCDPISGHTALYWYRQSLGQGLEFLIYFQGNSAPDKSGLPSDRFSAERTGGSVSTLTIQRTQQEDSAVYLCASNRQGNTEAFFGQGTRLTVV.

For the CDR3, the DNA is TGTGCCAGTAGACAGAACAACTATGGCTACACCTTC. Its protein is CASRQNNYGYTF. J is TRBJ1-2 and V is TRBV19; D remains ambiguous. The length of the CDR3 is 12 residues. The germline V gene encodes CDR1 LNHDA and CDR2 SQIVND (reference sequence). Trimming took off 6 bases at V and 2 bases at J, with 7 bases between the two ends.

The J gene is TRBJ2-1, the V gene TRBV20-1; a possible D gene is TRBD2 (6 bases). Trimming left V 3 bases short and J 10 bases short, with 22 bases between. This CDR3 has 15 residues. Germline CDR1 and CDR2: DFQATT and SNEGSKA (reference sequence). CDR3 bases: TGCAGTGCTAGTAGGCAGGATCCGGGGGATTGGGAGCAGTTCTTC. Amino acids: CSASRQDPGDWEQFF.

V usage is TRBV2 and J usage is TRBJ1-2; possibly TRBD1 for D (6 bases). The CDR3 length is 14 residues. Germline V gene data show CDR1 as SNHLY and CDR2 as FYNNEI. The ends were cut back, 7 bases at V and 8 bases at J, with 20 bases in the middle. The DNA for the CDR3 is TGTGCCAGCATCCCGGGGGGGGCATCGGAGGGCTACACCTTC. This sequence encodes CASIPGGASEGYTF.

This clone occurred once. The J gene is TRBJ2-2, the V gene TRBV18, with D possibly called TRBD1 or TRBD2 (5 bases each). This CDR3 contains 15 residues. Germline-derived CDR1 and CDR2 are KGHSH and LQKENI. Trimming took 6 bases from V and 2 from J, leaving 13 bases between them. CDR3 region: CASSPGHGNTGELFF. CDR3 in DNA: TGTGCCAGCTCCCCGGGGCACGGCAACACCGGGGAGCTGTTTTTT.

This chain links TRBV10-3 with TRBJ2-5; D not certain. V shed 4 bases and J shed 4 bases, with 10 bases lying between them. The germline CDR1 and CDR2 sequences are ENHRY and SYGVKD. The CDR3 spans 13 residues. This CDR3 reads CAISGPPRETQYF. DNA of the CDR3: TGTGCCATCAGTGGCCCTCCCCGAGAGACCCAGTACTTC.

The chain links TRBV10-3 to TRBJ1-3; unclear D gene. Looked up from germline, CDR1 is ENHRY and CDR2 is SYGVKD. This CDR3 is 16 amino acids long. V was pared by 4 bases and J by 0 bases, with 13 bases between. The chain's CDR3 is CAISGEGRSSGNTIYF. The CDR3 bases are TGTGCCATCAGTGGGGAGGGTAGAAGCTCTGGAAACACCATATATTTT.

V is TRBV5-1 and J is TRBJ1-5, with D unresolved. V was cut by 0 bases and J by 9 bases, with 10 bases left in between. Germline V lookup: CDR1 SGHRS, CDR2 YFSETQ. The CDR3 covers 13 residues. In DNA form, the CDR3 reads TGCGCCAGCAGCTTGGGTGCCGAGGGGCCCCAGCATTTT. It is translated as CASSLGAEGPQHF.

This clone was seen only once. The rearrangement joins TRBV6-5 to TRBJ1-4; D is possibly TRBD1 (6 bases). Germline CDR1 reads MNHEY; CDR2 reads SVGAGI. This CDR3 is 13 amino acids long. V lost 7 bases and J 2 bases, leaving 8 bases between the germline ends. CDR3 sequence reads: CASNQGTNEKLFF. The CDR3, as DNA: TGTGCCAGCAACCAGGGGACTAATGAAAAACTGTTTTTT.

This chain connects TRBV28 to TRBJ1-5; D gene unclear. V lost 6 bases and J 5 bases, leaving 8 bases between the germline ends. Germline values: CDR1 MDHEN, CDR2 SYDVKM. The CDR3 covers 12 residues. CDR3 in DNA: TGTGCCAGCAGCCCGCTAGATCAGCCCCAGCATTTT. This sequence encodes CASSPLDQPQHF.

The chain joins TRBV24-1 to TRBJ2-1; TRBD2 matches 9 bases. The trim removed 3 bases at V and 8 bases at J, leaving 7 bases unmatched. The CDR3 extends over 15 amino acids. Germline V gene data show CDR1 as KGHDR and CDR2 as SFDVKD. The CDR3 DNA is TGTGCCACCAGTGATCAACGGACTAGCGTCGATGAGCAGTTCTTC. Translating gives CATSDQRTSVDEQFF.

This sequence joins TRBV14 and TRBJ2-3; TRBD2 might be the D (6 bases). Germline V lookup: CDR1 SGHDN, CDR2 FVKESK. Trimming removed 4 bases at V and 2 bases at J, with 16 bases between. There are 16 residues in the CDR3. CDR3 sequence (DNA): TGTGCCAGCAGCCGAAACCGGGACTGGGACACAGATACGCAGTATTTT. Amino acids: CASSRNRDWDTDTQYF.

This clone was seen a single time. This chain links TRBV13 with TRBJ1-4; no clear D. This CDR3 has 14 residues. Germline V gene lookup returns CDR1 PRHDT and CDR2 FYEKMQ (reference sequence). Trimming took 7 bases from V and 4 from J, leaving 13 bases between them. CDR3 coding DNA: TGTGCCAGCAACTCCGGAGACGATAATGAAAAACTGTTTTTT. It encodes CASNSGDDNEKLFF.

The gene calls are TRBV28 and TRBJ2-2; D unresolved. This CDR3 is built from 17 residues. Germline lookup yields CDR1 MDHEN and CDR2 SYDVKM. V gave up 3 bases and J gave up 4 bases, with 18 bases separating them. DNA of the CDR3: TGTGCCAGCAGTTTGGGCCTCCGAGACCGTGGCACCGGGGAGCTGTTTTTT. Protein: CASSLGLRDRGTGELFF.

The chain couples TRBV28 to TRBJ2-1, with D tentatively TRBD2 (5 bases). Trimming left V 6 bases short and J 10 bases short, with 19 bases between. There are 14 residues in the CDR3. Germline CDR1 and CDR2: MDHEN and SYDVKM. The CDR3 protein is CASSLPRDWREQFF. CDR3 in DNA: TGTGCCAGCAGCTTGCCGAGGGATTGGAGAGAGCAGTTCTTC.